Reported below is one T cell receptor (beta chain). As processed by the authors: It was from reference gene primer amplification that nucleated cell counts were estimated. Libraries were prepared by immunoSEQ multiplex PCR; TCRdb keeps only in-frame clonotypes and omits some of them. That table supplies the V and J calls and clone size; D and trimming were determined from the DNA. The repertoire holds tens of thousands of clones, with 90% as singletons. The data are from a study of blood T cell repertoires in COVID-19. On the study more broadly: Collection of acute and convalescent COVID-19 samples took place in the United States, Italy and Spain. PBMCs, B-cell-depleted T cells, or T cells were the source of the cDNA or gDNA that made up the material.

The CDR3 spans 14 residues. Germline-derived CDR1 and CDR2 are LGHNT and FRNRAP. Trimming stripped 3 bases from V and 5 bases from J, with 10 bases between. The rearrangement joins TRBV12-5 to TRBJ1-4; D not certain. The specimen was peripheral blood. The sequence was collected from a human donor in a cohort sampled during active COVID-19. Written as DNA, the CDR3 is TGTGCTAGTGGTTTCCGAGCCGTAAATGAAAAACTGTTTTTT. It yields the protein CASGFRAVNEKLFF.